Each of the 15 T cell receptor beta chains below was sequenced from the same sample in a study of patients and donors after allogeneic stem cell transplantation. TCRdb recomputed calls from the RT-PCR reads with MiXCR, one row per CDR3 protein. Altogether around 160,000 distinct CDR3 sequences are present, around 28% being singletons, with the ten largest covering around 3.3%. The sequencing sample was made of blood, either unsorted or a sorted T cell fraction (not recorded which). These receptors were taken from a human donor who was either an allogeneic HSCT recipient or a stem cell or donor lymphocyte infusion donor (not recorded which). It is not recorded whose cells these are; they may come from a transplant donor.

The chain is built from TRBV29-1 and TRBJ1-1, with 10 bases that match TRBD1. CDR3 length equals 16 residues. CDR1 and CDR2 (germline): SQVTM, ANQGSEA. After removal of 4 bases from V and 1 base from J, the junction contained 9 bases not matched to a gene. The DNA of the CDR3 is TGCAGCGTTGGTCCGGGACAGGGGTTGAGGAACACTGAAGCTTTCTTT. It specifies CSVGPGQGLRNTEAFF.

CDR3 sequence: CASSLRQGDEQFF. In nucleotides, the CDR3 is TGTGCCAGCAGCCTAAGACAGGGCGATGAGCAGTTCTTC. The chain combines TRBV4-2 with TRBJ2-1, with 7 bases lining up with TRBD1. Germline V gives CDR1 LGHNA, CDR2 YNFKEQ. The CDR3 totals 13 residues. The V segment lost 4 bases and the J segment 8 bases; nucleotides outside the gene matches: 5.

The chain employs TRBV7-2 and TRBJ1-3, with 7 positions matching TRBD1. J lost 0 bases, V lost 5 bases, and 10 bases had no gene match. Germline V gives CDR1 SGHTA, CDR2 FQGNSA. The CDR3 is made up of 17 amino acids. The CDR3 reads CASSPRSGTVSGNTIYF. The CDR3 bases are TGTGCCAGCAGCCCTCGAAGTGGGACAGTCTCTGGAAACACCATATATTTT.

This clonotype was picked up a small number of times. V is TRBV7-2 and J is TRBJ1-4, with D unclear. Germline lookup yields CDR1 SGHTA and CDR2 FQGNSA. The CDR3 is 16 residues long. V lost 1 base and J 0 bases, leaving 9 bases between the germline ends. The CDR3: CASSLVMGATNEKLFF. DNA of the CDR3: TGTGCCAGCAGCTTAGTTATGGGAGCAACTAATGAAAAACTGTTTTTT.

This rearrangement joins TRBV20-1 to TRBJ1-2; possible D gene TRBD1, 6 bases. The germline V gene encodes CDR1 DFQATT and CDR2 SNEGSKA (reference sequence). The CDR3 runs to 14 residues. Trimming pared 4 bases from V and 5 bases from J, leaving 17 bases between. DNA of the CDR3: TGCAGTGCTAACATGGGGGCTCTTGGGTATGGCTACACCTTC. Encoded protein: CSANMGALGYGYTF.

The rearrangement uses TRBV5-1 and TRBJ2-1; tentatively, D is TRBD1 (6 bases). The CDR3 extends over 14 amino acids. CDR1 is SGHRS, CDR2 YFSETQ, per germline. V dropped 6 bases and J dropped 2 bases, with 12 bases sitting between them. The CDR3 loop is CASKGQTAYNEQFF. CDR3 in DNA: TGCGCCAGCAAAGGACAGACGGCCTACAATGAGCAGTTCTTC.

CDR3 bases: TGCGCCAGCAGCCAAGAAGGTTACTGGGGAGATACGCAGTATTTT. This codes for CASSQEGYWGDTQYF. The genes are TRBV4-3 and TRBJ2-3; the D is unclear. Germline V gene sequence: CDR1 LGHNA, CDR2 YSLEER. CDR3 length: 15 residues. V lost 0 bases and J lost 5, with 12 bases in between.

This chain links TRBV10-3 with TRBJ2-2; D remains unclear. Per germline, CDR1 ENHRY and CDR2 SYGVKD. Trimming pared 8 bases from V and 6 bases from J, leaving 7 bases between. This CDR3 comprises 11 residues. The CDR3 loop reads CAIGQAGELFF. The CDR3 DNA reads TGTGCCATCGGCCAGGCCGGGGAGCTGTTTTTT.

This chain joins TRBV20-1 and TRBJ2-3; TRBD2 matches at 14 bases. The CDR3 has 12 residues. The ends lost 6 bases at V and 11 bases at J; junction bases unmatched: 4. The germline V gene has CDR1 DFQATT and CDR2 SNEGSKA (reference sequence). This CDR3 is CSAGTSGRKQYF. The CDR3 region has the DNA TGCAGTGCAGGGACTAGCGGGAGAAAGCAGTATTTT.

In its sample, this clonotype was seen a few times. CDR3 nucleotides: TGTGCCAGCAGCGTCCGACTAGCCGCCACCGAGACCCAGTACTTC. Its translation: CASSVRLAATETQYF. The chain employs TRBV14 and TRBJ2-5; 7 positions match TRBD2. J was trimmed by 5 bases and V by 5 bases; bases with no gene match: 11. Germline loops: CDR1 SGHDN, CDR2 FVKESK. The CDR3 is 15 amino acids.

The chain uses TRBV27 and TRBJ2-1, with TRBD2 identical over 9 bases. J was trimmed by 3 bases and V by 6 bases; bases with no gene match: 3. This CDR3 is 14 amino acids long. CDR1 MNHEY and CDR2 SMNVEV come from the germline V gene (reference sequence). CDR3 sequence: CASRGTSSYNEQFF. The DNA of the CDR3 is TGTGCCAGCAGGGGGACTAGCAGCTACAATGAGCAGTTCTTC.

Only a few counts were recorded for this clonotype. The gene calls are TRBV20-1 and TRBJ2-2; D remains ambiguous. The CDR3 runs to 14 residues. V was shortened by 3 bases and J by 2 bases, with 10 bases between the two germline ends. Germline CDR1 DFQATT, CDR2 SNEGSKA (reference sequence). For the CDR3, the DNA is TGCAGTGCTAGGAGTAGGCCCAACACCGGGGAGCTGTTTTTT. It translates to CSARSRPNTGELFF.

The chain joins TRBV5-1 to TRBJ2-7; 8 bases are shared with TRBD2. The CDR3 is 14 amino acids. Germline V gene data show CDR1 as SGHRS and CDR2 as YFSETQ. Unmatched junction bases numbered 4, after V lost 3 bases and J lost 2 bases. The CDR3 DNA sequence: TGCGCCAGCAGCTGGAGCGGGAGCCCCTACGAGCAGTACTTC. Encoded protein: CASSWSGSPYEQYF.

This clonotype has more than one count but fewer than ten. The chain carries TRBV6-2 or TRBV6-3 and TRBJ2-5; 11 bases map to TRBD2. Looked up from germline, CDR1 is MNHEY and CDR2 is SVGEGT. CDR3 size: 16 residues. After removal of 2 bases from V and 1 base from J, the junction contained 3 bases not matched to a gene. The CDR3 region is CASSYGGTSGQETQYF. The CDR3 nucleotides read TGTGCCAGCAGTTACGGTGGGACTAGCGGCCAAGAGACCCAGTACTTC.

The sample holds a few counts of this clonotype. The J gene is TRBJ1-1, the V gene TRBV12-3 or TRBV12-4, with a weak D call TRBD1 (6 bases). Deletions cut 3 bases from V and 5 bases from J, with 10 bases between. The CDR3 has 13 amino acids. The DNA for the CDR3 is TGTGCCAGCAGTTTCTCAGGGGTTACTGAAGCTTTCTTT. This translates into CASSFSGVTEAFF.